The TCR beta chain under discussion was sequenced for a study of blood T cell repertoires in COVID-19. In the study overall: The cDNA or gDNA used as material had been derived from T cells, B-cell-depleted T cells, or PBMCs.

Sequencing used immunoSEQ multiplex PCR; TCRdb keeps in-frame clones, though not all of them. The data hold about 220,000 clones, with approximately 81% observed a single time. The specimen was peripheral blood. The clonotype comes from a woman aged 60-75 years who had recovered from COVID-19.

The CDR3 sequence: CASSWNRGSGEQFF. CDR3 DNA sequence: TGCGCCAGCAGCTGGAACAGGGGTTCAGGTGAGCAGTTCTTC. The chain joins TRBV5-1 to TRBJ2-1; 7 positions agree with TRBD1. CDR1 is SGHRS, CDR2 YFSETQ, per germline. Losses at the gene ends were 3 bases for V and 9 bases for J; bases not matched to a gene: 9. The length of the CDR3 is 14 residues.